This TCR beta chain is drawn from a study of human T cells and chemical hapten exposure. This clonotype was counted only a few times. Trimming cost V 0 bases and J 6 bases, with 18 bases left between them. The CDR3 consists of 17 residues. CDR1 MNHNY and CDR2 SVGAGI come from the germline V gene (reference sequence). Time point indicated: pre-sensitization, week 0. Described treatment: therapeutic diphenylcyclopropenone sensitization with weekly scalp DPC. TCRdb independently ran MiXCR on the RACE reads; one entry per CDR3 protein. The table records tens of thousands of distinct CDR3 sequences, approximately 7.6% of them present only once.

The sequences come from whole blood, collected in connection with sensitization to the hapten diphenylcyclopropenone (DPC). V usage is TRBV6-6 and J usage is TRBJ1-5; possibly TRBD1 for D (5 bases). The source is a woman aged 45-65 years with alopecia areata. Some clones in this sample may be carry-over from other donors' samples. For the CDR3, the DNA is TGTGCCAGCAGTTACTCAGGCGCAGGGCGGGCGGGTCAGCCCCAGCATTTT. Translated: CASSYSGAGRAGQPQHF.